The sequence of this T cell receptor (beta chain) was determined in a study of shared clonotypes between healthy human individuals. Comments on this clone: Its cognate antigen is unknown.

Using immunoSEQ multiplex PCR, the repertoire was profiled, and TCRdb retains in-frame clones only, with some absent. This sample has some 650,000 clones; around 97% occur once, and the top ten carry 0.045% to 0.07%. General observations from the study: A handful of donors held about 4.5% of naive CD4 clonotypes in common.

Germline CDR1 and CDR2: MNHEY and SMNVEV (reference sequence). V lost 5 bases, J lost 4 bases, and 17 bases lay in between. This CDR3 is 16 amino acids long. Among the donors, all were Caucasian adults who lived in Nashville, Tennessee. The source is a woman aged 30 to 39 in good health. The rearrangement joins TRBV27 to TRBJ1-4, with D unclear. Sequenced input: naive CD4+ T cells sorted from blood. Subset of the sample: CD45RA+ positively selected. The CDR3 is CASSPLGYIGNEKLFF. The CDR3 nucleotides are TGTGCCAGCAGTCCTTTGGGGTATATCGGTAATGAAAAACTGTTTTTT.